The rows below give T cell receptor beta chains drawn from one sample of a study of blood T cell repertoires in COVID-19. The assay was immunoSEQ multiplex PCR, and TCRdb's table has in-frame clones only and misses some. In the table there are more than 100,000 clones, around 83% of which are singletons. The sequenced sample consisted of peripheral blood. The receptors were sampled from a woman in her 50s with acute or convalescent COVID-19. The CDR3 runs from the conserved cysteine through the conserved F or W.

TRBV6-2/TRBV6-3,TRBJ1-5,CASSLLTNQPQHF
TRBV5-6,TRBJ2-7,CASSLASGAFYEQYF
TRBV23-1,TRBJ1-2,CASSQTDINYGYTF
TRBV6-5,TRBJ1-1,CASSRGTEAFF
TRBV12-3/TRBV12-4,TRBJ1-1,CASSDITEAFF
TRBV5-8,TRBJ2-2,CASSLDQGVDTGELFF
TRBV7-9,TRBJ2-3,CASSLMAGGTDTQYF
TRBV7-8,TRBJ1-1,CASSLGTGWVEAFF
TRBV29-1,TRBJ1-2,CSAHDRGGYTF
TRBV3-1/TRBV3-2,TRBJ1-6,CASSQDADRGSPLHF
TRBV16,TRBJ1-1,CASSQTDRGGTEAFF
TRBV3-1/TRBV3-2,TRBJ1-4,CASSQGQGNEKLFF
TRBV2,TRBJ2-4,CASSEQGNIQYF
TRBV3-1/TRBV3-2,TRBJ1-6,CASSQDLGATGGRASPLHF
TRBV29-1,TRBJ1-1,CSVERQGRGSAFF
TRBV6-5,TRBJ2-1,CASRALLRGDNEQFF
TRBV27,TRBJ1-2,CASSSGRANYGYTF
TRBV7-9,TRBJ1-1,CASRKQGDGTEAFF
TRBV27,TRBJ1-6,CASSFTGSYNSPLHF
TRBV6-5,TRBJ1-1,CASKGGRGTEAFF
TRBV5-1,TRBJ2-7,CASSLGLSVSYEQYF
TRBV9,TRBJ2-1,CASSVAGGGGGYEQFF
TRBV7-3,TRBJ2-2,CASSSGLVSGELFF
TRBV4-1,TRBJ2-1,CASSQDLVFGRRYRNEQFF
TRBV19,TRBJ1-4,CASSHTGRATRATNEKLFF
TRBV7-6,TRBJ1-1,CASSPKLGVPEAFF
TRBV19,TRBJ1-1,CASSINMNTEAFF
TRBV5-1,TRBJ2-1,CASSFRAAGGVEQFF
TRBV7-8,TRBJ1-5,CASSPREGQPQHF
TRBV5-1,TRBJ1-6,CASSSRTDSPLHF
TRBV19,TRBJ1-2,CASSYRGRGNGYTF